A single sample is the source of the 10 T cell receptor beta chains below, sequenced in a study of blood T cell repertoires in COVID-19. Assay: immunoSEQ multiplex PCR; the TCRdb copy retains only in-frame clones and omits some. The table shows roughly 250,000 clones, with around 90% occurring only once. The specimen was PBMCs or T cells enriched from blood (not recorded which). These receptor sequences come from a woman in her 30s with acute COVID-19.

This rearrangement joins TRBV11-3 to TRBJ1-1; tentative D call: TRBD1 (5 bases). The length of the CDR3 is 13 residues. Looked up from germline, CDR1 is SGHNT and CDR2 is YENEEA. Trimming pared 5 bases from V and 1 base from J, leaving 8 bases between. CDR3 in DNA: TGTGCCAGCAGCCGCGGGGGGAACACTGAAGCTTTCTTT. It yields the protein CASSRGGNTEAFF.

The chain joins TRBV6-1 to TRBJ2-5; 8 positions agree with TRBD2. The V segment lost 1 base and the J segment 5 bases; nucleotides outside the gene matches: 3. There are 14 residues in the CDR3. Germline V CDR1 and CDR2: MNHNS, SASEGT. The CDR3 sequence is CASSEGTSRETQYF. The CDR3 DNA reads TGTGCCAGCAGTGAAGGGACTAGCAGGGAGACCCAGTACTTC.

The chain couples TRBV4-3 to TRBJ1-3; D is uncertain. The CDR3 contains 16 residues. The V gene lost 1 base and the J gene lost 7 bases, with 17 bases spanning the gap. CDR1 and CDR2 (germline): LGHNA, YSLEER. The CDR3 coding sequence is TGCGCCAGCAGCCAAGGCCTCTCCGGGGTTTGGAACACCATATATTTT. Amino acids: CASSQGLSGVWNTIYF.

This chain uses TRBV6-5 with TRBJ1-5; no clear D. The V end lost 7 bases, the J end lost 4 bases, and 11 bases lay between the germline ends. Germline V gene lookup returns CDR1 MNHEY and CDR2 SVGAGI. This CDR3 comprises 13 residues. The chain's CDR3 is CASIPGSNQPQHF. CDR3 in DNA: TGTGCCAGCATACCGGGGTCGAATCAGCCCCAGCATTTT.

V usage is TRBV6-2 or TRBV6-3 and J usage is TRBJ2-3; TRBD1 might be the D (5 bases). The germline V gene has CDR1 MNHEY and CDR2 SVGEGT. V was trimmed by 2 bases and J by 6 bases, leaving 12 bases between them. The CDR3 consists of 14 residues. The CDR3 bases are TGTGCCAGCAGTTACAAGGGGTCTATGGATACGCAGTATTTT. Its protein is CASSYKGSMDTQYF.

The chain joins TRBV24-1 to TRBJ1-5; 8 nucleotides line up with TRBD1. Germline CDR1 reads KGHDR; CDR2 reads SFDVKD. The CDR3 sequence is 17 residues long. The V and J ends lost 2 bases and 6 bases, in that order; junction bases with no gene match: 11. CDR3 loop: CATSDSPSRGPIQPQHF. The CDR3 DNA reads TGTGCCACCAGTGATTCCCCTAGCAGGGGGCCGATTCAGCCCCAGCATTTT.

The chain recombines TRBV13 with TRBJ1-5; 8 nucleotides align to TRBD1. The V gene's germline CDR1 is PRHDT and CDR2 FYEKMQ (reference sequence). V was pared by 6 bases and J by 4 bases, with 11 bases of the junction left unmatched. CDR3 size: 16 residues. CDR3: CASSQAGQGLNQPQHF. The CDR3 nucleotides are TGTGCCAGCAGTCAAGCCGGACAGGGTCTGAATCAGCCCCAGCATTTT. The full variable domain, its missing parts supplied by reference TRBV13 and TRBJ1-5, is AAGVIQSPRHLIKEKRETATLKCYPIPRHDTVYWYQQGPGQDPQFLISFYEKMQSDKGSIPDRFSAQQFSDYHSELNMSSLELGDSALYFCASSQAGQGLNQPQHFGDGTRLSIL.

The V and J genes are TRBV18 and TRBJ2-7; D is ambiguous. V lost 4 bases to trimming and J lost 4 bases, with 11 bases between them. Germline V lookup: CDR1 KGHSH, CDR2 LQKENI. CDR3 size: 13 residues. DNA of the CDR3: TGTGCCAGCTCACAGACCACAGCATACGAGCAGTACTTC. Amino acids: CASSQTTAYEQYF.

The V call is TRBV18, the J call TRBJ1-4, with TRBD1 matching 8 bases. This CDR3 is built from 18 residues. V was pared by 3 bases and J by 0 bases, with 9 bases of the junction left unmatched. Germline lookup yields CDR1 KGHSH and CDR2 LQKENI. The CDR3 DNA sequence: TGTGCCAGCTCACCTCTGCGACAGGGGTCTCCAACTAATGAAAAACTGTTTTTT. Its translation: CASSPLRQGSPTNEKLFF.

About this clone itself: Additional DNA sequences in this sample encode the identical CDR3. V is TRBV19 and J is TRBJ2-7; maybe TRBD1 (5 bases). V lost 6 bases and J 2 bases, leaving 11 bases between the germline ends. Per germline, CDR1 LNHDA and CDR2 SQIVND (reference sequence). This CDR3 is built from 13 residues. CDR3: CASSGTGAYEQYF. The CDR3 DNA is TGTGCCAGTAGCGGCACAGGAGCCTACGAGCAGTACTTC. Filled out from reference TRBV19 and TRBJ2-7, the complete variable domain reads DGGITQSPKYLFRKEGQNVTLSCEQNLNHDAMYWYRQDPGQGLRLIYYSQIVNDFQKGDIAEGYSVSREKKESFPLTVTSAQKNPTAFYLCASSGTGAYEQYFGPGTRLTVT.